This entry describes one T cell receptor (beta chain). Its antigen is currently unknown. The sample originates from a study of shared clonotypes between healthy human individuals. Study results and caveats: The study drew on few donors, limiting represented genetic and exposure-history diversity. Estimated clonotype richness was generally higher in naive than memory subsets.

Template for every sorted-subset replicate PCR totaled roughly 200 ng DNA, around 33,000 T cell genomes. The assay was immunoSEQ multiplex PCR, and TCRdb's table has in-frame clones only and misses some. The table records roughly 2.2 million clones, under 95% of them present only once. The CDR3 is 15 amino acids. Germline loops: CDR1 MNHNS, CDR2 SASEGT. V lost 5 bases to trimming and J lost 2 bases; unmatched junction nucleotides: 7. Sequenced input: naive CD4+ T cells from PBMCs. Subset defined: CD45RA+ positively selected. V gene TRBV6-1 combines with J gene TRBJ1-2; 8 bases match TRBD1. The origin of this receptor is a man aged 18 to 30 in good health. Some clones in this sample may be carry-over from other donors' samples. The CDR3 bases are TGTGCCAGCAGTTGGGACAGGCAAAGAAACTATGGCTACACCTTC. Amino acids: CASSWDRQRNYGYTF.